The 10 T cell receptor beta chains below come from one sample, sequenced in a study of response to subunit inactivated influenza vaccine. From the RT-PCR reads, TCRdb called clonotypes with MiXCR, one entry per CDR3 protein. The sample has around 790,000 distinct CDR3 sequences, around 20% seen once; the top ten hold about a tenth. The sample consisted of PBMCs from blood, taken about 5 days after vaccination. These receptors originate from a man aged 45 to 65 who received an inactivated influenza vaccine.

The J gene is TRBJ2-7, the V gene TRBV27, with TRBD1 matching over 9 bases. J gave up 2 bases and V 5 bases, and 16 bases lay outside the gene matches. The CDR3 runs to 18 residues. CDR1 and CDR2 from the germline V gene are MNHEY and SMNVEV (reference sequence). CDR3 amino acids: CASSPSQGAMTLAYEQYF. The CDR3 DNA follows: TGTGCCAGCAGTCCGTCACAGGGGGCGATGACCTTAGCCTACGAGCAGTACTTC.

This clonotype came up many times. The chain employs TRBV10-3 and TRBJ1-2; D unresolved. The CDR3 is 16 amino acids. Germline V gene sequence: CDR1 ENHRY, CDR2 SYGVKD. Trimming stripped 0 bases from V and 0 bases from J, with 11 bases between. The CDR3 region has the DNA TGTGCCATCAGTGAGTCAATTGACACGACTAACTATGGCTACACCTTC. Encoded protein: CAISESIDTTNYGYTF.

This clonotype has only a few counts. CDR3 protein: CASTRGPTDTQYF. The CDR3 DNA sequence: TGTGCCAGCACCCGGGGCCCCACAGATACGCAGTATTTT. V is TRBV7-2 and J is TRBJ2-3; D may match TRBD1 or TRBD2 (5 bases each). The CDR3 extends over 13 amino acids. Per germline, CDR1 SGHTA and CDR2 FQGNSA. V lost 7 bases to trimming and J lost 2 bases, with 10 bases between them.

This chain links TRBV20-1 with TRBJ1-5; 7 bases map to TRBD1. This CDR3 has 15 amino acids. The germline gives CDR1 DFQATT, CDR2 SNEGSKA (reference sequence). Germline trimming cut 2 bases from V and 9 bases from J; bases unmatched to any gene: 13. This CDR3 is CSARRQGSLLVPQHF. In DNA form, the CDR3 reads TGCAGTGCTAGAAGACAGGGAAGCCTTCTTGTGCCCCAGCATTTT.

This clonotype has at least ten counts. The chain combines TRBV6-2 or TRBV6-3 with TRBJ2-7; 12 nucleotides match TRBD2. J gave up 6 bases and V 2 bases, and 2 bases lay outside the gene matches. The germline V gene has CDR1 MNHEY and CDR2 SVGEGT. The CDR3 runs 14 residues. For the CDR3, the DNA is TGTGCCAGCAGTTACCGACTAGCGGGAGTCGAGCAGTACTTC. Translating it yields CASSYRLAGVEQYF.

This clonotype was observed a handful of times. This chain uses TRBV12-3 or TRBV12-4 with TRBJ1-5; D gene uncertain. The CDR3 sequence is 14 residues long. The ends were cut back, 5 bases at V and 7 bases at J, with 15 bases in the middle. CDR3 nucleotide sequence: TGTGCCAGCAGTCTGACGGACTTGGGGCAGCCCCAGCATTTT. This gives the protein CASSLTDLGQPQHF.

This rearrangement joins TRBV6-1 to TRBJ1-5; D unresolved. The CDR3 is made up of 13 amino acids. Trimming removed 5 bases at V and 4 bases at J, with 9 bases between. The germline CDR1 and CDR2 sequences are MNHNS and SASEGT. In DNA, the CDR3 is TGTGCCAGCAGTATCCAGGCAAATCAGCCCCAGCATTTT. Translating gives CASSIQANQPQHF.

The V and J genes are TRBV10-3 and TRBJ2-5; a possible D gene is TRBD1 (6 bases). CDR1 is ENHRY and CDR2 is SYGVKD in the germline V gene. The V and J ends lost 2 bases and 4 bases respectively, with 17 bases between them. This CDR3 is 16 amino acids long. The CDR3 protein is CAISEGLGTSRETQYF. CDR3 nucleotide sequence: TGTGCCATCAGTGAGGGTTTAGGGACATCCCGAGAGACCCAGTACTTC.

The gene calls are TRBV6-2 or TRBV6-3 and TRBJ2-5; 12 bases fit TRBD2. V shed 6 bases and J 3 bases; nucleotides not matched to a gene: 8. This CDR3 is built from 16 residues. From germline, CDR1 is MNHEY and CDR2 SVGEGT. The CDR3 sequence: CASRILAGGHKETQYF. The CDR3 DNA reads TGTGCCAGCAGGATACTAGCGGGAGGACATAAAGAGACCCAGTACTTC.

This clonotype occurred a few times. The CDR3 loop is CASSNYGTGLLNEKLFF. CDR3 DNA: TGCGCCAGCAGCAATTACGGGACAGGGCTCCTCAATGAAAAACTGTTTTTT. The chain links TRBV5-1 to TRBJ1-4; TRBD1 matches at 9 bases. Unmatched junction bases numbered 12, after V lost 4 bases and J lost 5 bases. The CDR3 covers 17 residues. CDR1 is SGHRS, CDR2 YFSETQ, per germline.